These 32 T cell receptor beta chains came from one sample sequenced in a study of CD8 T cells in ankylosing spondylitis. TCRdb re-derived calls from the 5' RACE reads in MiXCR, one entry per CDR3 protein. The sample carries approximately 250,000 distinct CDR3 sequences, around 25% recorded once. The specimen sequenced was blood, either unsorted or a sorted T cell fraction (not recorded which). All receptors derive from a male donor with ankylosing spondylitis or in good health (not recorded which).

The J gene is TRBJ1-1, the V gene TRBV10-3; 7 nucleotides match TRBD1. The germline V gene encodes CDR1 ENHRY and CDR2 SYGVKD. The J segment lost 7 bases and the V segment lost 6 bases, leaving 2 bases of the junction unmatched. The CDR3 is made up of 11 amino acids. The chain's CDR3 is CAISRDSEAFF. CDR3 nucleotides: TGTGCCATCAGCCGGGACAGTGAAGCTTTCTTT.

This clonotype was picked up many times. V is TRBV6-1 and J is TRBJ1-1; TRBD1 matches 7 bases. The germline gives CDR1 MNHNS, CDR2 SASEGT. V lost 1 base and J lost 1; bases outside the gene matches: 12. This CDR3 contains 18 residues. This CDR3 reads CASSEDWAAGGTNTEAFF. The CDR3 DNA reads as TGTGCCAGCAGTGAAGATTGGGCGGCAGGGGGTACGAACACTGAAGCTTTCTTT.

This clonotype has a handful of counts. The chain carries TRBV12-3 or TRBV12-4 and TRBJ1-2; D call uncertain. This CDR3 has 13 amino acids. V gave up 5 bases and J gave up 5 bases, with 12 bases separating them. Here the CDR3 reads CASSPKREYGYTF. The CDR3 DNA follows: TGTGCCAGCAGTCCTAAACGGGAGTATGGCTACACCTTC.

This clonotype has a handful of counts. The V call is TRBV20-1, the J call TRBJ2-6; D unclear. The CDR3 covers 14 residues. Germline CDR1 reads DFQATT; CDR2 reads SNEGSKA (reference sequence). Trimming removed 0 bases from V and 3 bases from J, with 6 bases in between. Here the CDR3 reads CSARDLNGANVLTF. The CDR3, as DNA: TGCAGTGCTAGAGATCTTAATGGGGCCAACGTCCTGACTTTC.

This clonotype occurred many times. The rearrangement joins TRBV4-2 to TRBJ2-2; 9 nucleotides agree with TRBD2. CDR1 and CDR2 (germline): LGHNA, YNFKEQ. The junction had 9 bases not matched to a gene; V was cut back by 4 bases and J by 6 bases. This CDR3 region has 16 residues. The CDR3 nucleotides are TGTGCCAGCAGCCGAGATAGCGGGGGAGGGGCCGGGGAGCTGTTTTTT. It specifies CASSRDSGGGAGELFF.

V usage is TRBV12-3 or TRBV12-4 and J usage is TRBJ2-3; the D call may be TRBD1 or TRBD2 (5 bases each). The CDR3 length is 11 residues. V was cut by 6 bases and J by 10 bases, with 11 bases left in between. The CDR3 region has the DNA TGTGCCAGCAGAATGGTGGGGGCGCAGTATTTT. This translates into CASRMVGAQYF.

This rearrangement joins TRBV2 to TRBJ2-1, with D perhaps matching TRBD1 (6 bases). The length of the CDR3 is 15 residues. Germline V gene data show CDR1 as SNHLY and CDR2 as FYNNEI. With 3 bases removed from V and 0 bases from J, the gap between germline ends came to 9 bases. For the CDR3, the DNA is TGTGCCAGCAGTGATCCCAGGGGCTCCTACAATGAGCAGTTCTTC. Its translation is CASSDPRGSYNEQFF.

The genes are TRBV20-1 and TRBJ2-1, with 7 bases identical to TRBD2. Trimming cost V 2 bases and J 3 bases; bases outside gene matches: 10. Per the germline V gene, CDR1 is DFQATT and CDR2 is SNEGSKA (reference sequence). The CDR3 has 16 residues. The CDR3 region has the DNA TGCAGTGCTAGACCTTTTCTAGCGGAACACTACAATGAGCAGTTCTTC. The encoded protein is CSARPFLAEHYNEQFF.

The chain carries TRBV7-2 and TRBJ1-5, with D perhaps matching TRBD1 (5 bases). Germline CDR1 SGHTA, CDR2 FQGNSA. The CDR3 has 14 amino acids. V was trimmed by 8 bases and J by 1 base, leaving 12 bases between them. In DNA form, the CDR3 reads TGTGCCAGCTCAGGCGGGGGGAGCAATCAGCCCCAGCATTTT. It is translated as CASSGGGSNQPQHF.

The chain couples TRBV10-3 to TRBJ2-2, with D perhaps TRBD2 (5 bases). Deletions cut 5 bases from V and 0 bases from J, with 16 bases between. CDR3 length: 17 amino acids. CDR1 and CDR2 from the germline V gene are ENHRY and SYGVKD. The chain's CDR3 is CAISPELRASNTGELFF. The CDR3 DNA reads TGTGCCATCAGTCCCGAGCTGAGGGCTTCGAACACCGGGGAGCTGTTTTTT.

This clonotype was recorded at least ten times. The genes are TRBV20-1 and TRBJ2-5; D is unclear. Germline lookup yields CDR1 DFQATT and CDR2 SNEGSKA (reference sequence). Trimming shortened V by 7 bases and J by 3 bases, and 9 bases separated the two germline ends. This CDR3 has 11 residues. The CDR3 DNA follows: TGCAGTGTTAGCAGTAAAGAGACCCAGTACTTC. Encoded protein: CSVSSKETQYF.

V usage is TRBV7-9 and J usage is TRBJ2-7; no clear D. This CDR3 is 14 amino acids long. Trimming shortened V by 1 base and J by 5 bases, and 12 bases separated the two germline ends. Germline CDR1 is SEHNR and CDR2 is FQNEAQ (reference sequence). The CDR3 loop is CASSLGNNPNEQYF. In DNA form, the CDR3 reads TGTGCCAGCAGCTTAGGGAATAACCCCAACGAGCAGTACTTC.

This clonotype was recorded a few times. The genes are TRBV18 and TRBJ2-3, with 9 bases that match TRBD2. This CDR3 is built from 17 residues. CDR1 is KGHSH, CDR2 LQKENI, per germline. V lost 5 bases, J lost 3 bases, and 12 bases stayed unmatched. The CDR3 DNA is TGTGCCAGCTCAAAACTCCTCCAGCGGGGGGATACAGATACGCAGTATTTT. Amino acids: CASSKLLQRGDTDTQYF.

The CDR3 DNA sequence: TGCAGCGTTGTAAGCAGACTAGCCCAAAATGAGCAGTTCTTC. Its translation: CSVVSRLAQNEQFF. J is TRBJ2-1 and V is TRBV29-1, with 7 positions matching TRBD2. Germline trimming cut 4 bases from V and 7 bases from J; bases unmatched to any gene: 10. Germline CDR1 SQVTM, CDR2 ANQGSEA. The CDR3 length is 14 residues.

This clonotype appeared a few times. The chain couples TRBV12-3 or TRBV12-4 to TRBJ1-2; no reliable D call. CDR3 length: 13 residues. V dropped 7 bases and J dropped 3 bases, with 12 bases sitting between them. The CDR3 here is CASTDYGDYGYTF. The CDR3 DNA is TGTGCCAGCACCGATTACGGGGACTATGGCTACACCTTC.

At least ten counts were recorded for this clonotype. The V gene is TRBV5-6, the J gene TRBJ2-3, with D possibly matching TRBD1 (5 bases). The CDR3 is 16 amino acids. Trimming took 0 bases from V and 6 from J, leaving 17 bases between them. CDR1 is SGHDT, CDR2 YYEEEE, per germline. The CDR3 DNA follows: TGTGCCAGCAGCTTGGTGGACATCTATTTACATGATACGCAGTATTTT. Its translation: CASSLVDIYLHDTQYF.

This clonotype was seen many times. The chain uses TRBV7-9 and TRBJ2-4; the match to TRBD1 covers 7 bases. Trimming took 2 bases from V and 0 from J; bases not matched to a gene: 4. The CDR3 consists of 16 residues. CDR1 SEHNR and CDR2 FQNEAQ come from the germline V gene (reference sequence). CDR3 bases: TGTGCCAGCAGCTTATGGGACAGACGAGCCAAAAACATTCAGTACTTC. The encoded protein is CASSLWDRRAKNIQYF.

This clonotype turned up a few times. This sequence joins TRBV20-1 and TRBJ2-7; no definite D call. CDR3 length: 12 amino acids. V was clipped by 6 bases and J by 3 bases, with 12 bases between them. CDR1 DFQATT and CDR2 SNEGSKA come from the germline V gene (reference sequence). DNA of the CDR3: TGCAGTGCCAGCCCCCCGGGCTACGAGCAGTACTTC. This sequence encodes CSASPPGYEQYF.

The chain links TRBV10-2 to TRBJ2-5, with D possibly being TRBD1 (6 bases). This CDR3 spans 13 amino acids. Germline CDR1 WSHSY, CDR2 SAAADI. The ends were cut back, 7 bases at V and 3 bases at J, with 12 bases in the middle. CDR3 loop: CASMRTAEETQYF. In nucleotides, the CDR3 is TGCGCCAGCATGAGGACAGCTGAAGAGACCCAGTACTTC.

This clonotype was detected ten times or more. The J gene is TRBJ1-4, the V gene TRBV15; no reliable D call. The CDR3 extends over 14 amino acids. Trimming stripped 4 bases from V and 3 bases from J, with 9 bases between. The germline CDR1 and CDR2 sequences are LNHNV and YYDKDF (reference sequence). The CDR3 protein is CATSNTYANEKLFF. CDR3 in DNA: TGTGCCACCAGCAACACTTACGCTAATGAAAAACTGTTTTTT.

There are many counts of this clonotype. The chain is built from TRBV20-1 and TRBJ2-7, with a weak D call TRBD2 (6 bases). The V gene's germline CDR1 is DFQATT and CDR2 SNEGSKA (reference sequence). V was pared by 4 bases and J by 6 bases, with 16 bases between. This CDR3 is built from 13 residues. The CDR3 DNA sequence: TGCAGTGCTAAGCCAACCCAGGGAGGCGAGCAGTACTTC. It codes for CSAKPTQGGEQYF.

This clonotype was counted many times. The J gene is TRBJ1-6, the V gene TRBV7-3; no clear D. V dropped 4 bases and J dropped 8 bases, with 12 bases sitting between them. CDR3 length: 14 residues. Germline V gene sequence: CDR1 SGHTA, CDR2 FQGTGA. The CDR3 spells CASSSGSGHSPLHF. CDR3 nucleotide sequence: TGTGCCAGCAGCTCGGGCAGTGGGCATTCACCCCTCCACTTT.

This sequence joins TRBV20-1 and TRBJ2-2, with D possibly being TRBD2 (7 bases). This CDR3 region has 19 residues. Deletions cut 3 bases from V and 0 bases from J, with 23 bases between. Per the germline V gene, CDR1 is DFQATT and CDR2 is SNEGSKA (reference sequence). CDR3 protein: CSARRRGGPPSANTGELFF. In nucleotides, the CDR3 is TGCAGTGCTAGGAGAAGGGGGGGGCCCCCCTCTGCGAACACCGGGGAGCTGTTTTTT.

A note on this clonotype: The junction differs from germline at one of its ends, possibly a read error. CDR3 DNA: TGTGCCAGCATATTTTGGGGGGCCAGCAATCAGCCCCAGCTTTTT. Translating gives CASIFWGASNQPQLF. V is TRBV6-1 and J is TRBJ1-5; TRBD1 is a possible D gene (6 bases). The CDR3 consists of 15 residues. Germline assignment: CDR1 MNHNS and CDR2 SASEGT.

Only a few counts were recorded for this clonotype. The CDR3: CRPLWVAGYTDTQYF. The CDR3 DNA follows: TGCAGGCCACTTTGGGTAGCGGGATACACAGATACGCAGTATTTT. The chain joins TRBV20-1 to TRBJ2-3; 8 bases map to TRBD2. The CDR3 has 15 residues. The V gene's germline CDR1 is DFQATT and CDR2 SNEGSKA (reference sequence).

This clonotype showed up just once. The CDR3 sequence: CAMSLGPFFEQYF. The CDR3 DNA reads TGTGCCATGAGCCTCGGACCATTCTTCGAGCAGTACTTC. The gene calls are TRBV5-5 and TRBJ2-7, with D unclear. Germline CDR1 SGHKS, CDR2 YYEKEE (reference sequence). This CDR3 is 13 amino acids long. V dropped 9 bases and J dropped 6 bases, with 19 bases sitting between them.

This clonotype was seen ten or more times. The CDR3 sequence: CASSPRTGAYSYNEQFF. CDR3 nucleotide sequence: TGTGCCAGCAGCCCCCGGACAGGGGCGTACTCCTACAATGAGCAGTTCTTC. The V gene is TRBV5-4, the J gene TRBJ2-1; TRBD1 matches 9 bases. The CDR3 contains 17 residues. After removal of 4 bases from V and 0 bases from J, the junction contained 8 bases not matched to a gene. CDR1 SGHNT and CDR2 YYREEE come from the germline V gene (reference sequence).

This clonotype was detected many times. J is TRBJ2-7 and V is TRBV7-2; possible D gene TRBD1, 6 bases. Germline CDR1 reads SGHTA; CDR2 reads FQGNSA. This CDR3 is built from 15 residues. V was shortened by 3 bases and J by 0 bases, with 12 bases between the two germline ends. The CDR3 here is CASSFDRSSSYEQYF. In DNA form, the CDR3 reads TGTGCCAGCAGCTTTGACAGGTCGAGCTCCTACGAGCAGTACTTC.

The V call is TRBV10-3, the J call TRBJ2-2; D unclear. Germline V lookup: CDR1 ENHRY, CDR2 SYGVKD. Trimming pared 10 bases from V and 7 bases from J, leaving 19 bases between. The CDR3 contains 14 residues. The CDR3 DNA sequence: TGTGCCAGGCACGACGGCCGAACAAACGGGGAGCTGTTTTTT. Residues: CARHDGRTNGELFF.

This chain links TRBV5-1 with TRBJ1-1; a weak D match, TRBD1 (6 bases). Germline V gives CDR1 SGHRS, CDR2 YFSETQ. The CDR3 length is 15 residues. Between the trimmed V and J ends, which lost 4 bases and 0 bases, there was a span of 13 bases. CDR3 sequence: CASSGGGHLNTEAFF. The CDR3 region has the DNA TGCGCCAGCAGCGGAGGGGGACACTTGAACACTGAAGCTTTCTTT.

The chain carries TRBV12-3 or TRBV12-4 and TRBJ2-5, with a tentative D call TRBD2 (7 bases). The CDR3 has 14 residues. The ends were cut back, 5 bases at V and 4 bases at J, with 14 bases in the middle. This chain's CDR3 is CASSITGRGETQYF. Written as DNA, the CDR3 is TGTGCCAGCAGTATAACAGGGAGGGGAGAGACCCAGTACTTC.

The rearrangement links TRBV11-2 to TRBJ2-1; TRBD2 agrees at 10 bases. The CDR3 is 18 amino acids. Trimming at V came to 0 bases and at J to 2 bases, leaving 7 bases not matched to a gene. From germline, CDR1 is SGHAT and CDR2 FQNNGV. CDR3 bases: TGTGCCAGCAGCTTAGATGTGTTTCTAGCGGGGGCCTACAATGAGCAGTTCTTC. It codes for CASSLDVFLAGAYNEQFF. Full variable domain (remainder filled in from reference TRBV11-2 and TRBJ2-1): EAGVAQSPRYKIIEKRQSVAFWCNPISGHATLYWYQQILGQGPKLLIQFQNNGVVDDSQLPKDRFSAERLKGVDSTLKIQPAKLEDSAVYLCASSLDVFLAGAYNEQFFGPGTRLTVL.